This TCR beta chain originates from a study of blood T cells in healthy people across ages. Sample-barcoded 5' priming and a J-beta primer mix drove a second PCR of about 7 to 12 cycles. In TCRdb, the 5' RACE reads were re-called with MiXCR into one record per CDR3 protein. The data contain 500,000 to 550,000 distinct CDR3 sequences, 20% to 30% of them seen just once; the ten biggest clones take up 8.5% to 9.5%. The germline gives CDR1 SGDLS, CDR2 YYNGEE. The CDR3 runs to 15 residues. V lost 4 bases, J lost 4 bases, and 17 bases lay in between. The same specimen was also included in a second study, on T cells of mothers and their children. As reported in that work: cDNA was made from all extracted RNA, roughly 1.4 ug per 15 ul. It was through the M1S primer of the second PCR that sample barcodes and 2-4 random nucleotides were added.

The V gene is TRBV9, the J gene TRBJ1-2; weak D call: TRBD1 (6 bases). This clonotype originated in a boy between 5 and 17 years old in good health. Material: blood. The CDR3 region has the DNA TGTGCCAGCAGCCTCCGGACAGATTCGCCCTATGGCTACACCTTC. It specifies CASSLRTDSPYGYTF.